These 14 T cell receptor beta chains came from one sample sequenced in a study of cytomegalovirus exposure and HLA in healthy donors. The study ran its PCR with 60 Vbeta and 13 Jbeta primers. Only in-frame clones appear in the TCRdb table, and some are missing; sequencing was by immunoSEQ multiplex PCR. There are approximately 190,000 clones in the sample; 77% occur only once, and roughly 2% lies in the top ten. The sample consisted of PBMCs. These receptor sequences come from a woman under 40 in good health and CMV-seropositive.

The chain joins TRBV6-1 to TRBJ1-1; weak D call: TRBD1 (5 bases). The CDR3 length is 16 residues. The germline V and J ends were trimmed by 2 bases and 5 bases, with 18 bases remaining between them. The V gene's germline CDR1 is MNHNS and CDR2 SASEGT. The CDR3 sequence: CASSESVGGGRTEAFF. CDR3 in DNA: TGTGCCAGCAGTGAATCGGTGGGCGGGGGGAGAACTGAAGCTTTCTTT.

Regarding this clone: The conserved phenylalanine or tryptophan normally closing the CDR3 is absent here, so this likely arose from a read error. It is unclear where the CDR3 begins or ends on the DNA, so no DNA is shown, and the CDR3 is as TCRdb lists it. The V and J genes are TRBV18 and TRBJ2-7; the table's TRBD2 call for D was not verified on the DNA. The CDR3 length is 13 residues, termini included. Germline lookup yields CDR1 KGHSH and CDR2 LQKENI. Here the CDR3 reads CASSPGTGGLPSL.

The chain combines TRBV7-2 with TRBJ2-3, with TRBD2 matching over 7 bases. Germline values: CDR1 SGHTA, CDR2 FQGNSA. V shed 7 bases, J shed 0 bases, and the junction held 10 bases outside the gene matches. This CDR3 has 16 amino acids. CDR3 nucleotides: TGTGCCAGCATACAATCCGGGACTACTAGCACAGATACGCAGTATTTT. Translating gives CASIQSGTTSTDTQYF.

CDR3 loop: CASSLVQGADTEAFF. CDR3 DNA: TGTGCCAGCAGCTTGGTACAGGGGGCGGACACTGAAGCTTTCTTT. This chain joins TRBV5-5 and TRBJ1-1; TRBD1 matches 9 bases. Germline V gives CDR1 SGHKS, CDR2 YYEKEE (reference sequence). The CDR3 is made up of 15 amino acids. The V gene end was trimmed by 0 bases and the J gene end by 3 bases; junction bases not matched to a gene: 3.

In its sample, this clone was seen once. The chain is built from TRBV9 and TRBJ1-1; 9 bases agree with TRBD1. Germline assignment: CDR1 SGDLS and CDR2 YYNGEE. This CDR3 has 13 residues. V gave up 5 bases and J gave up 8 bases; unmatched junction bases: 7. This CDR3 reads CASSNRGLGEAFF. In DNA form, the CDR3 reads TGTGCCAGCAGTAACAGGGGGCTCGGGGAAGCTTTCTTT.

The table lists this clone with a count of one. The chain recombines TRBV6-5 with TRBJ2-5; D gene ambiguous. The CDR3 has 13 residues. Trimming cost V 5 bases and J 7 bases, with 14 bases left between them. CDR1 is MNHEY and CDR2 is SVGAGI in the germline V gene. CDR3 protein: CASSTSAVGTQYF. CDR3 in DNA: TGTGCCAGCAGTACCTCCGCGGTCGGGACCCAGTACTTC.

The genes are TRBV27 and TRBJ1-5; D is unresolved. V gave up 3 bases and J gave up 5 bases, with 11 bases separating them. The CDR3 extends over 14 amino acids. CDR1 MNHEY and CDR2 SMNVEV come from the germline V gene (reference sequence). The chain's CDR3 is CASSFGATDQPQHF. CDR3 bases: TGTGCCAGCAGTTTCGGAGCTACCGATCAGCCCCAGCATTTT.

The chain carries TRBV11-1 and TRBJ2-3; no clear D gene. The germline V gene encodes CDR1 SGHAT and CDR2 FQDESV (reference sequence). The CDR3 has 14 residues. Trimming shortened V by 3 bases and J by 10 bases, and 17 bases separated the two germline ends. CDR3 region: CASSFGIAASSQYF. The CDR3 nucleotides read TGTGCCAGCAGCTTCGGAATAGCCGCGAGCTCGCAGTATTTT.

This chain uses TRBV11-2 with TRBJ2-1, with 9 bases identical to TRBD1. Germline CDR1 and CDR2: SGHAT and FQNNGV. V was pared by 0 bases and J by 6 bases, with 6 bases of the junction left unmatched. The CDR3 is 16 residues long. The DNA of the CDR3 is TGTGCCAGCAGCTTAGAATTCGGGACAGGGACCAATGAGCAGTTCTTC. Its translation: CASSLEFGTGTNEQFF. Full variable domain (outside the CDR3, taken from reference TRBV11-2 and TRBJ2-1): EAGVAQSPRYKIIEKRQSVAFWCNPISGHATLYWYQQILGQGPKLLIQFQNNGVVDDSQLPKDRFSAERLKGVDSTLKIQPAKLEDSAVYLCASSLEFGTGTNEQFFGPGTRLTVL.

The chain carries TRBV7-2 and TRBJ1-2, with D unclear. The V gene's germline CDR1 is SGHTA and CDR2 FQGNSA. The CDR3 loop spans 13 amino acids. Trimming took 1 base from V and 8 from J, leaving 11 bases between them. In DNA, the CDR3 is TGTGCCAGCAGCTTAGGAGGTGTAGGAGGCTACACCTTC. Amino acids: CASSLGGVGGYTF.

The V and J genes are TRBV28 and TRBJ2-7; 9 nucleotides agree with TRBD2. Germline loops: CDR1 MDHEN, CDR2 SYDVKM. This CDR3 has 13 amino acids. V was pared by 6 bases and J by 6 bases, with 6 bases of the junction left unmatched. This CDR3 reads CASRVGLAGEQYF. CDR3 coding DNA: TGTGCCAGCAGGGTGGGACTAGCAGGCGAGCAGTACTTC.

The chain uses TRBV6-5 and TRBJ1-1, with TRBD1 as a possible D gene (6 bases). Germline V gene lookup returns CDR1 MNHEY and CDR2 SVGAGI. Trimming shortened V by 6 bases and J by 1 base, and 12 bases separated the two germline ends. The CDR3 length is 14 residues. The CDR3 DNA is TGTGCCAGCAGATTCGGGACACAGAACACTGAAGCTTTCTTT. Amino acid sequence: CASRFGTQNTEAFF.

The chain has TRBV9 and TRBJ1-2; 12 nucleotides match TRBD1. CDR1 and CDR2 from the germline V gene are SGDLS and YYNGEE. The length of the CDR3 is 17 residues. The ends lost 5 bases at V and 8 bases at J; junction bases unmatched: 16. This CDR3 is CASSFTGTGGVFGGYTF. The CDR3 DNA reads TGTGCCAGCAGTTTTACCGGGACAGGGGGCGTTTTTGGGGGCTACACCTTC.

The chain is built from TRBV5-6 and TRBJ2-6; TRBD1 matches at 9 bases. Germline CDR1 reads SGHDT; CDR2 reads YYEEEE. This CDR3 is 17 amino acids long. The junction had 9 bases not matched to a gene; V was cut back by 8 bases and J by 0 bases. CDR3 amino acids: CASRRDRVLSGANVLTF. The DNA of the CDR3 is TGTGCCAGTCGACGGGACAGGGTGCTCTCTGGGGCCAACGTCCTGACTTTC.